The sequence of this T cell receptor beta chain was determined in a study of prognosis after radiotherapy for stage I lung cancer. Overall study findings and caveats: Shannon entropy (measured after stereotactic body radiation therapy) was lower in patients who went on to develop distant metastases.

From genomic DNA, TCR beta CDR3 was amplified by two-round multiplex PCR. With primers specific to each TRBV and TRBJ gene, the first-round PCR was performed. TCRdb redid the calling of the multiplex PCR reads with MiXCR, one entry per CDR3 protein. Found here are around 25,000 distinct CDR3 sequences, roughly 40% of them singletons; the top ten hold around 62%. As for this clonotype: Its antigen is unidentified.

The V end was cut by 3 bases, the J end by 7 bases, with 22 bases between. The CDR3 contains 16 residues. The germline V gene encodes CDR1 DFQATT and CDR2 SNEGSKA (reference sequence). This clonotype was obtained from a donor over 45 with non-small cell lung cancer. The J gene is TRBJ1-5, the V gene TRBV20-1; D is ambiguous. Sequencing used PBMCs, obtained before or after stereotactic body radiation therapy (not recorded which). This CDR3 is CSASHPTGPAGQPQHF. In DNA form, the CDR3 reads TGCAGTGCTAGCCACCCGACCGGACCCGCAGGACAGCCCCAGCATTTT.